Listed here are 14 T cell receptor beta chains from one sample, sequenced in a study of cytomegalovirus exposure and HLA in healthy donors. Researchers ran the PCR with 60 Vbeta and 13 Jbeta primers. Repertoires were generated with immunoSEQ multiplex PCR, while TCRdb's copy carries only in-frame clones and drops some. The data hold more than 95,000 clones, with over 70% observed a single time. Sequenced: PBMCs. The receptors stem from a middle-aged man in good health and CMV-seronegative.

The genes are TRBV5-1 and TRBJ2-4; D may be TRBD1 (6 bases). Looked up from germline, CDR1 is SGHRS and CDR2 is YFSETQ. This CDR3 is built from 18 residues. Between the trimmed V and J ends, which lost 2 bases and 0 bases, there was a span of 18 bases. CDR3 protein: CASSFSTGLTLAKNIQYF. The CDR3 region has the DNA TGCGCCAGCAGCTTTTCTACAGGGTTAACCCTAGCCAAAAACATTCAGTACTTC.

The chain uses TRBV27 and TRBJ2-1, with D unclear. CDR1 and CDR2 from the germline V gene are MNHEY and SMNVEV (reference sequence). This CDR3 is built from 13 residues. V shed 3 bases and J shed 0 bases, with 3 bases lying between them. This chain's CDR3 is CASSFGSYNEQFF. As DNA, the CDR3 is TGTGCCAGCAGTTTCGGCTCCTACAATGAGCAGTTCTTC.

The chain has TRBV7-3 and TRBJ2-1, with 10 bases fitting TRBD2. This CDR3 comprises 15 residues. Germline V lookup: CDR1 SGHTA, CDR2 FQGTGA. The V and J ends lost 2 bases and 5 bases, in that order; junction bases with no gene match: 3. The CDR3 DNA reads TGTGCCAGCAGCTTAGGACTAGCGGAAAACAATGAGCAGTTCTTC. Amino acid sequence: CASSLGLAENNEQFF.

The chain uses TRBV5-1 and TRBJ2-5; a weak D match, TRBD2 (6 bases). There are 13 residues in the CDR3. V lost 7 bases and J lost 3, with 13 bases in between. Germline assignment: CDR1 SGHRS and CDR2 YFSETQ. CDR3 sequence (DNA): TGCGCCAGCTCGAGGACTAAAGAAGAGACCCAGTACTTC. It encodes CASSRTKEETQYF.

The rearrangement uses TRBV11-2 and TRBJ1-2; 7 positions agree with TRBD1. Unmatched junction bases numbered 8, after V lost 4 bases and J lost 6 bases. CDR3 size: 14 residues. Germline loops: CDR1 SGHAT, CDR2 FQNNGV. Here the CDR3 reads CASSSFNRGDGYTF. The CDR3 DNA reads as TGTGCCAGCAGCTCATTTAACAGGGGCGATGGCTACACCTTC.

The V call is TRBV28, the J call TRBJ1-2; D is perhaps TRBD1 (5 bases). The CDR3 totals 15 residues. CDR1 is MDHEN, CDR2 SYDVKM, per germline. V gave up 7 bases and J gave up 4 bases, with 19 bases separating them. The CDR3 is CASIFTPPGFYGYTF. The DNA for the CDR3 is TGTGCCAGCATCTTCACCCCCCCAGGGTTCTATGGCTACACCTTC.

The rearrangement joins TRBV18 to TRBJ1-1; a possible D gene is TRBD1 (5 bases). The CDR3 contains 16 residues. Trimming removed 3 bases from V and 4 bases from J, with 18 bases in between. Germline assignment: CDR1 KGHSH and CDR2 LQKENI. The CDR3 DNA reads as TGTGCCAGCTCACCTTTTTCGGACACCCTTGGCACTGAAGCTTTCTTT. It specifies CASSPFSDTLGTEAFF.

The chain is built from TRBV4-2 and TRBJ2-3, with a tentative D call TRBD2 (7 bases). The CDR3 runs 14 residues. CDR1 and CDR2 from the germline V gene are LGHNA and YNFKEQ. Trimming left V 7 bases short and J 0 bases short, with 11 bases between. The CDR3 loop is CASKRGGSTDTQYF. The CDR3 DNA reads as TGTGCCAGCAAAAGGGGGGGTAGCACAGATACGCAGTATTTT.

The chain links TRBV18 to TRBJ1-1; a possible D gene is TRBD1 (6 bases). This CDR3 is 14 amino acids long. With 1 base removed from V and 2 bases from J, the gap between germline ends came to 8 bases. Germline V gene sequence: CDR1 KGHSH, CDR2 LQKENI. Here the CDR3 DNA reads TGTGCCAGCTCACCACGGACAGATAACACTGAAGCTTTCTTT. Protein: CASSPRTDNTEAFF.

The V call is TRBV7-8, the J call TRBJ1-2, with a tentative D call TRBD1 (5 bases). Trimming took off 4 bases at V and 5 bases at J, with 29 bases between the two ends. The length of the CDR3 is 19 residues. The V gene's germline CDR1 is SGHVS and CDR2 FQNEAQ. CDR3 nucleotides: TGTGCCAGCAGCTCCGTCCGGTTGGGACTCAGGGTGGAGAGGTATGGCTACACCTTC. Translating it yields CASSSVRLGLRVERYGYTF.

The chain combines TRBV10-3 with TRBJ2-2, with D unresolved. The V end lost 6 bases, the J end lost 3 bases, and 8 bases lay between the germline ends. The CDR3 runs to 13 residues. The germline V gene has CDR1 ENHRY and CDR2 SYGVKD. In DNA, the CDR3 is TGTGCCATCAGACGCCAGGACACCGGGGAGCTGTTTTTT. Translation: CAIRRQDTGELFF.

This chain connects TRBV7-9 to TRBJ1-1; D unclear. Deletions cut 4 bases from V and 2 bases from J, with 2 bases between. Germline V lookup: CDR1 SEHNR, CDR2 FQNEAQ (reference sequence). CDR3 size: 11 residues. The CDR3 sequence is CASSSNTEAFF. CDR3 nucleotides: TGTGCCAGCAGCTCTAACACTGAAGCTTTCTTT. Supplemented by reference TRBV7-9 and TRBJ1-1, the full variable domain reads DTGVSQNPRHKITKRGQNVTFRCDPISEHNRLYWYRQTLGQGPEFLTYFQNEAQLEKSRLLSDRFSAERPKGSFSTLEIQRTEQGDSAMYLCASSSNTEAFFGQGTRLTVV.

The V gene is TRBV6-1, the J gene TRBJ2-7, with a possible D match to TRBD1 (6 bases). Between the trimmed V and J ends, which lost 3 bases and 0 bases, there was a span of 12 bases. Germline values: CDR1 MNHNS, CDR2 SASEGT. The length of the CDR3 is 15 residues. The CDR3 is CASSDWGPNSYEQYF. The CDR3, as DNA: TGTGCCAGCAGTGATTGGGGGCCCAACTCCTACGAGCAGTACTTC.

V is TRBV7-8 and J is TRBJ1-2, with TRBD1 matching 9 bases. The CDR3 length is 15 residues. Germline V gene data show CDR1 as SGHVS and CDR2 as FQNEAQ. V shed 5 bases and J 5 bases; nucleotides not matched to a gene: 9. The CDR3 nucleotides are TGTGCCAGCAGCGCGAGGGACAGGGCGGGGTATGGCTACACCTTC. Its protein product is CASSARDRAGYGYTF.